Following are 28 T cell receptor beta chains from one sample sequenced in a study of shared clonotypes between healthy human individuals. Clones were sequenced by immunoSEQ multiplex PCR, and TCRdb holds only the in-frame ones, with some missing. The table lists more than 1 million clones, roughly 74% of them singletons. The specimen sequenced was memory CD4+ T cells from PBMCs. The subset is: CD45RA-negative fraction. These receptors were obtained from a man between 18 and 29 years old in good health. Some clones in this sample may be carry-over from other donors' samples.

This chain joins TRBV7-9 and TRBJ2-7, with D possibly being TRBD1 (7 bases). Germline CDR1 SEHNR, CDR2 FQNEAQ (reference sequence). V dropped 7 bases and J dropped 2 bases, with 15 bases sitting between them. This CDR3 has 14 amino acids. CDR3: CASTRAGGPYEQYF. The CDR3 DNA follows: TGTGCCAGCACAAGAGCAGGGGGGCCCTACGAGCAGTACTTC.

The sample holds a few counts of this clone. The V gene is TRBV9, the J gene TRBJ2-6, with 15 bases that match TRBD2. Germline V gives CDR1 SGDLS, CDR2 YYNGEE. The CDR3 extends over 16 amino acids. V trimming: 3 bases; J trimming: 11 bases; junction bases outside the gene matches: 6. This CDR3 reads CASSGPRTSGRDVLTF. The CDR3 nucleotides are TGTGCCAGCAGCGGTCCTCGGACTAGCGGGAGGGACGTCCTGACTTTC.

The rearrangement uses TRBV19 and TRBJ1-1; D remains unclear. Germline V lookup: CDR1 LNHDA, CDR2 SQIVND (reference sequence). V lost 4 bases and J lost 1, with 7 bases in between. The CDR3 extends over 13 amino acids. CDR3 sequence (DNA): TGTGCCAGTAGTACAGGCTGGAACACTGAAGCTTTCTTT. It yields the protein CASSTGWNTEAFF.

Remarks on this clone: The sample carries other DNA sequences with the same CDR3. The CDR3 loop reads CASSLAPGSGYTF. Written as DNA, the CDR3 is TGCGCCAGCAGCTTGGCCCCTGGCAGCGGCTACACCTTC. V gene TRBV5-1 combines with J gene TRBJ1-2; no clear D gene. Trimming stripped 0 bases from V and 8 bases from J, with 11 bases between. Germline loops: CDR1 SGHRS, CDR2 YFSETQ. The CDR3 extends over 13 amino acids.

This chain connects TRBV7-2 to TRBJ2-1, with 8 bases that match TRBD1. The CDR3 consists of 15 residues. J gave up 2 bases and V 5 bases, and 5 bases lay outside the gene matches. Germline CDR1 and CDR2: SGHTA and FQGNSA. CDR3 in amino acids: CASSQDRGAYNEQFF. The CDR3 nucleotides read TGTGCCAGCAGCCAAGACAGGGGAGCCTACAATGAGCAGTTCTTC.

This rearrangement joins TRBV4-3 to TRBJ1-1; D uncertain. Germline V gene lookup returns CDR1 LGHNA and CDR2 YSLEER. Trimming took 6 bases from V and 2 from J, leaving 16 bases between them. The CDR3 extends over 15 amino acids. CDR3 loop: CASRLLNWLNTEAFF. DNA for the CDR3: TGCGCCAGCAGACTTTTGAACTGGTTAAACACTGAAGCTTTCTTT.

The chain combines TRBV2 with TRBJ2-1, with 8 bases fitting TRBD2. There are 13 residues in the CDR3. The junction had 3 bases not matched to a gene; V was cut back by 7 bases and J by 4 bases. Germline CDR1 is SNHLY and CDR2 is FYNNEI. The CDR3 region has the DNA TGTGCCAGCATCCGGGGGGGGTACAATGAGCAGTTCTTC. This translates into CASIRGGYNEQFF.

This clone was seen a few times. J is TRBJ1-1 and V is TRBV14; TRBD1 might be the D (5 bases). Germline CDR1 SGHDN, CDR2 FVKESK. CDR3 length: 14 residues. Trimming took 4 bases from V and 5 from J, leaving 14 bases between them. DNA for the CDR3: TGTGCCAGCAGCCCCGCGGGGCCAGGGACTGAAGCTTTCTTT. Its protein product is CASSPAGPGTEAFF.

This clone has only a few counts. The chain links TRBV25-1 to TRBJ1-4; 7 bases are shared with TRBD1. After removal of 1 base from V and 3 bases from J, the junction contained 5 bases not matched to a gene. In germline, CDR1 is MGHDK, CDR2 SYGVNS. The CDR3 covers 16 residues. The CDR3 reads CASSESGGGANEKLFF. The CDR3 coding sequence is TGTGCCAGCAGTGAATCAGGGGGTGGTGCTAATGAAAAACTGTTTTTT.

This clone was counted a single time. V usage is TRBV5-1 and J usage is TRBJ1-4; tentative D call: TRBD1 (5 bases). Per germline, CDR1 SGHRS and CDR2 YFSETQ. The V end lost 6 bases, the J end lost 5 bases, and 17 bases lay between the germline ends. CDR3 length: 15 amino acids. Here the CDR3 reads CASTGRGQQNEKLFF. Written as DNA, the CDR3 is TGCGCCAGCACCGGGAGGGGCCAGCAGAATGAAAAACTGTTTTTT.

V gene TRBV28 combines with J gene TRBJ2-1; D is undetermined. Germline V gene data show CDR1 as MDHEN and CDR2 as SYDVKM. With 5 bases removed from V and 2 bases from J, the gap between germline ends came to 13 bases. CDR3 size: 15 residues. The CDR3 loop reads CASSLTDQAYNEQFF. In DNA form, the CDR3 reads TGTGCCAGCAGTCTCACAGATCAGGCCTACAATGAGCAGTTCTTC.

This chain links TRBV15 with TRBJ2-7, with 8 bases matching TRBD2. The trim removed 0 bases at V and 3 bases at J, leaving 4 bases unmatched. Germline V gives CDR1 LNHNV, CDR2 YYDKDF (reference sequence). The CDR3 has 15 amino acids. The CDR3 reads CATSRELRGGYEQYF. Here the CDR3 DNA reads TGTGCCACCAGCAGAGAACTTCGGGGGGGCTACGAGCAGTACTTC.

The chain links TRBV6-4 to TRBJ1-1; D is unclear. Trimming cost V 8 bases and J 1 base, with 14 bases left between them. The V gene's germline CDR1 is MRHNA and CDR2 SNTAGT. CDR3 length equals 14 residues. The CDR3 DNA reads TGTGCCAGCCGGGCTTCAACGGGGAACACTGAAGCTTTCTTT. Its translation is CASRASTGNTEAFF.

The V call is TRBV28, the J call TRBJ1-2; 9 bases agree with TRBD1. The CDR3 totals 15 residues. CDR1 MDHEN and CDR2 SYDVKM come from the germline V gene. V lost 2 bases and J lost 4; bases outside the gene matches: 5. CDR3 nucleotides: TGTGCCAGCAGTTTAGAGGCGACAGGGGGCTATGGCTACACCTTC. It yields the protein CASSLEATGGYGYTF.

The gene calls are TRBV28 and TRBJ1-1, with a possible D match to TRBD1 (5 bases). This CDR3 has 13 residues. V lost 6 bases to trimming and J lost 10 bases, with 18 bases between them. The germline gives CDR1 MDHEN, CDR2 SYDVKM. The CDR3 protein is CASSRTQGLRAFF. In DNA form, the CDR3 reads TGTGCCAGCAGCCGAACTCAGGGACTCCGAGCTTTCTTT.

V is TRBV2 and J is TRBJ2-5; D uncertain. CDR1 and CDR2 (germline): SNHLY, FYNNEI. Trimming cost V 6 bases and J 7 bases, with 15 bases left between them. The CDR3 spans 13 residues. CDR3 in DNA: TGTGCCAGCAGGACCGGACGGACCGCGACCCAGTACTTC. Protein product: CASRTGRTATQYF.

On this clone: This CDR3 is also generated by other DNA sequences in the sample. The chain has TRBV7-9 and TRBJ2-5; no reliable D call. V was shortened by 0 bases and J by 5 bases, with 10 bases between the two germline ends. This CDR3 contains 14 residues. Germline CDR1 is SEHNR and CDR2 is FQNEAQ (reference sequence). The CDR3 DNA is TGTGCCAGCAGCTTAGCGCGGCCCCCTGAGACCCAGTACTTC. Translated: CASSLARPPETQYF.

This clone occurred once. The gene calls are TRBV28 and TRBJ2-1, with D hard to call. This CDR3 is 14 amino acids long. The germline gives CDR1 MDHEN, CDR2 SYDVKM. Trimming stripped 5 bases from V and 2 bases from J, with 10 bases between. This CDR3 reads CASSKSKTYNEQFF. The CDR3 DNA reads TGTGCCAGCAGTAAGAGTAAGACCTACAATGAGCAGTTCTTC.

J is TRBJ1-6 and V is TRBV28; possible D gene TRBD1, 5 bases. This CDR3 spans 13 amino acids. V lost 8 bases to trimming and J lost 9 bases, with 14 bases between them. CDR1 and CDR2 from the germline V gene are MDHEN and SYDVKM. The CDR3 DNA reads as TGTGCCAGCGGGGCCCAGATGGCTTCACCCCTCCACTTT. Amino acids: CASGAQMASPLHF. The full variable domain, in which reference TRBV28 and TRBJ1-6 provide the parts outside the CDR3, is DVKVTQSSRYLVKRTGEKVFLECVQDMDHENMFWYRQDPGLGLRLIYFSYDVKMKEKGDIPEGYSVSREKKERFSLILESASTNQTSMYLCASGAQMASPLHFGNGTRLTVT.

This chain connects TRBV5-1 to TRBJ1-1, with D possibly matching TRBD1 (6 bases). The germline CDR1 and CDR2 sequences are SGHRS and YFSETQ. V shed 4 bases and J shed 7 bases, with 11 bases lying between them. This CDR3 has 12 residues. CDR3 in amino acids: CASSTNRVEAFF. The CDR3 nucleotides read TGCGCCAGCAGCACCAACAGGGTTGAAGCTTTCTTT.

The chain has TRBV5-4 and TRBJ2-2, with TRBD1 identical over 9 bases. The CDR3 is 16 amino acids. V lost 4 bases to trimming and J lost 4 bases; unmatched junction nucleotides: 8. Germline V gene sequence: CDR1 SGHNT, CDR2 YYREEE (reference sequence). The CDR3 sequence is CASSPFGTGRTGELFF. DNA for the CDR3: TGTGCCAGCAGCCCCTTCGGGACAGGGCGCACCGGGGAGCTGTTTTTT. The full variable domain, completed using reference TRBV5-4 and TRBJ2-2, is ETGVTQSPTHLIKTRGQQVTLRCSSQSGHNTVSWYQQALGQGPQFIFQYYREEENGRGNFPPRFSGLQFPNYSSELNVNALELDDSALYLCASSPFGTGRTGELFFGEGSRLTVL.

Comments on this clone: The sample holds other DNA sequences that translate to the same CDR3. The rearrangement joins TRBV5-1 to TRBJ2-5; D unresolved. The germline V and J ends were trimmed by 4 bases and 2 bases, with 9 bases remaining between them. The CDR3 runs 13 residues. From germline, CDR1 is SGHRS and CDR2 YFSETQ. The CDR3: CASSQGPQETQYF. The CDR3 bases are TGCGCCAGCAGCCAAGGACCACAAGAGACCCAGTACTTC.

J is TRBJ2-1 and V is TRBV6-1, with 13 bases that match TRBD2. V shed 0 bases, J shed 4 bases, and the junction held 9 bases outside the gene matches. This CDR3 is 19 amino acids long. CDR1 MNHNS and CDR2 SASEGT come from the germline V gene. The CDR3 spells CASSEAQARTSGRYNEQFF. The CDR3 nucleotides are TGTGCCAGCAGTGAAGCGCAAGCAAGGACTAGCGGGAGATACAATGAGCAGTTCTTC.

The chain joins TRBV27 to TRBJ1-2, with D unresolved. CDR1 is MNHEY, CDR2 SMNVEV, per germline (reference sequence). The CDR3 contains 11 residues. The V gene lost 8 bases and the J gene lost 5 bases, with 9 bases spanning the gap. The CDR3 sequence: CASGLGYGYTF. In DNA, the CDR3 is TGTGCCAGCGGATTGGGGTATGGCTACACCTTC.

For this clone: The same CDR3 is also encoded by other DNA sequences in this sample. This chain uses TRBV5-1 with TRBJ2-7; D is undetermined. Germline CDR1 and CDR2: SGHRS and YFSETQ. V lost 4 bases and J 2 bases, leaving 10 bases between the germline ends. The CDR3 totals 13 residues. CDR3 DNA sequence: TGCGCCAGCAGCCTAGGACCAGCCTACGAGCAGTACTTC. Protein sequence: CASSLGPAYEQYF.

The rearrangement uses TRBV5-1 and TRBJ1-1; D may be TRBD1 (5 bases). Germline CDR1 reads SGHRS; CDR2 reads YFSETQ. Trimming pared 3 bases from V and 2 bases from J, leaving 11 bases between. The CDR3 extends over 14 amino acids. The CDR3 loop is CASSSDGANTEAFF. Written as DNA, the CDR3 is TGCGCCAGCAGCTCCGACGGGGCTAACACTGAAGCTTTCTTT.

This clone came up once. This sequence joins TRBV6-6 and TRBJ2-1; 8 bases line up with TRBD1. With 4 bases clipped from V and 7 bases from J, the junction kept 3 bases outside the gene matches. CDR1 is MNHNY, CDR2 SVGAGI, per germline (reference sequence). This CDR3 region has 13 residues. CDR3 in DNA: TGTGCCAGCAGTTCGACAGGGGAGAATGAGCAGTTCTTC. Translation: CASSSTGENEQFF.

This sequence joins TRBV7-8 and TRBJ2-1; 8 bases fit TRBD2. Germline CDR1 SGHVS, CDR2 FQNEAQ. The CDR3 runs 17 residues. V dropped 1 base and J dropped 3; count of bases not matched to a gene: 8. CDR3 protein: CASSLVGLAGRYNEQFF. In DNA form, the CDR3 reads TGTGCCAGCAGCTTAGTTGGCCTAGCGGGCCGCTACAATGAGCAGTTCTTC.